The clone carrying this TCR beta chain showed up just a few times. The antigen remains undetermined. The V gene end was trimmed by 4 bases and the J gene end by 7 bases; junction bases not matched to a gene: 8. The germline CDR1 and CDR2 sequences are SGHTS and YDEGEE. CDR3 length: 14 residues. This entry comes from a study of early T cells in non-severe SARS-CoV-2 infection. Study conclusions and caveats: Reliance on VDJdb matching favored anti-spike CD8 responses; private and CD4 specificities were missed.

Unique molecular identifier tags were affixed to discrete cDNA molecules. From the 5' RACE reads, TCRdb called clonotypes with MiXCR, one entry per CDR3 protein. The sample has roughly 69,000 distinct CDR3 sequences, roughly a tenth seen once. The sequenced sample was whole blood. This receptor was identified in an adult who was a healthcare worker with PCR-confirmed SARS-CoV-2 infection or an uninfected control (not recorded which). The V and J genes are TRBV5-8 and TRBJ1-2; TRBD1 agrees at 9 bases. CDR3 sequence reads: CASSQGDRDSGYTF. The CDR3 DNA reads TGTGCCAGCAGCCAAGGGGACAGGGACAGTGGCTACACCTTC.